This T cell receptor beta chain came from a study of cytomegalovirus exposure and HLA in healthy donors. Study in general: Early released data comprised 80 million to 90 million unique TCRs from HLA-typed donors. Study outcomes and limitations: For most subjects, TCR beta sequences were reported to predict HLA-A and HLA-B alleles with accuracy. DRB1 had the most TCR associations and HLA-C the fewest, a later analysis found, with rates varying by HLA locus.

Of note for this clone: No antigen is known for it.

Germline-derived CDR1 and CDR2 are SGHNT and YENEEA. Trimming stripped 4 bases from V and 5 bases from J, with 17 bases between. CDR3 length: 15 residues. While unrecorded immune exposures were likely, the donors were nominally healthy when sampled. PCR was performed using 60 Vbeta and 13 Jbeta primers. Clones were read by immunoSEQ multiplex PCR, and TCRdb kept only the in-frame ones, dropping some. The data hold roughly 190,000 clones, with roughly an eighth observed a single time. This chain connects TRBV11-3 to TRBJ1-1, with D possibly being TRBD1 (5 bases). This TCR derives from a man aged 45-65 years in good health and CMV-seropositive. Specimen: PBMCs. CDR3 sequence (DNA): TGTGCCAGCAGCTCTATTTGGGGAAGGGGAACTGAAGCTTTCTTT. Translated, it gives CASSSIWGRGTEAFF.